The rows below give T cell receptor beta chains drawn from one sample of a study of blood T cells in healthy people across ages. Using its own MiXCR run on the 5' RACE reads, TCRdb lists one record per CDR3 protein. Of hundreds of thousands of distinct CDR3 sequences in the sample, 46% are singletons; the top ten hold 15% to 20%. The material sequenced was blood. These receptor sequences come from a man of 80 years or more in good health. The CDR3 runs from the conserved cysteine through the conserved F or W. A D gene is named only where the DNA matches it firmly. Clone size, where shown, is once, few, many, or a class for clones that have expanded.

>15|NA|TRBJ2-2|TRBV7-8|few
CASSPSGTNTGELFF
TGTGCCAGCAGCCCCTCGGGAACGAACACCGGGGAGCTGTTTTTT
>16|NA|TRBJ2-3|TRBV6-6|few
CASSQDLFRLTDTQYF
TGTGCCAGCAGTCAGGACCTTTTTCGCCTCACAGATACGCAGTATTTT
>16|NA|TRBJ2-1|TRBV25-1|NA
CASSENSGRPYNEQFF
TGTGCCAGCAGTGAAAATAGCGGAAGACCCTACAATGAGCAGTTCTTC
>14|TRBD1|TRBJ1-5|TRBV20-1|few
CSAHETGRNQPQHF
TGCAGTGCCCACGAGACAGGGAGGAATCAGCCCCAGCATTTT
>13|TRBD2|TRBJ2-3|TRBV25-1|NA
CASRASGGDTQYF
TGTGCCAGCAGAGCTAGCGGGGGTGATACGCAGTATTTT
>15|TRBD2|TRBJ2-3|TRBV4-3|few
CASTQGLAGTDTQYF
TGCGCCAGCACCCAGGGACTAGCGGGAACTGATACGCAGTATTTT
>13|TRBD1|TRBJ2-7|TRBV13|NA
CASSLLDRGSQYF
TGTGCTAGCAGCTTACTGGACAGGGGCTCGCAGTACTTC
>14|NA|TRBJ2-7|TRBV4-1|NA
CASSQEPDNYEQYF
TGCGCCAGCAGCCAAGAACCGGACAACTACGAGCAGTACTTC
>12|NA|TRBJ2-3|TRBV24-1|NA
CATSDLSHTQYF
TGTGCCACCAGTGACCTTTCGCATACGCAGTATTTT
>14|NA|TRBJ1-5|TRBV6-2/TRBV6-3|NA
CASSVLRGDQPQHF
TGTGCCAGCAGTGTTTTGAGGGGCGATCAGCCCCAGCATTTT
>12|NA|TRBJ2-7|TRBV18|NA
CASSPANYEQYF
TGTGCCAGCTCACCGGCGAACTACGAGCAGTACTTC
>16|TRBD2|TRBJ2-1|TRBV6-2/TRBV6-3|NA
CASSYSPSGGNNEQFF
TGTGCCAGCAGTTACTCGCCTAGCGGGGGAAACAATGAGCAGTTCTTC
>15|TRBD1|TRBJ2-7|TRBV9|NA
CASSVAGDRAYEQYF
TGTGCCAGCAGCGTAGCTGGGGACAGGGCGTACGAGCAGTACTTC
>14|TRBD1|TRBJ2-5|TRBV29-1|NA
CSVARTGGQETQYF
TGCAGCGTTGCCCGGACAGGGGGCCAAGAGACCCAGTACTTC
>18|TRBD2|TRBJ2-1|TRBV4-2|NA
CASSPRGSGGLSYNEQFF
TGTGCCAGCAGCCCACGGGGTAGCGGGGGGTTATCCTACAATGAGCAGTTCTTC
>14|NA|TRBJ2-7|TRBV7-2|NA
CASMSGRGADEQYF
TGTGCCAGCATGTCGGGTAGGGGCGCGGACGAGCAGTACTTC
>15|NA|TRBJ2-3|TRBV7-9|NA
CASSVRDISADTQYF
TGTGCCAGCAGCGTCCGGGACATCTCCGCAGATACGCAGTATTTT
>14|TRBD1|TRBJ2-5|TRBV12-3/TRBV12-4|NA
CASTLETGVGTQYF
TGTGCCAGCACCCTTGAAACAGGGGTAGGGACCCAGTACTTC
>15|TRBD2|TRBJ2-6|TRBV10-3|NA
CAISGGISGANVLTF
TGTGCCATCAGCGGGGGGATTTCTGGGGCCAACGTCCTGACTTTC
>16|TRBD2|TRBJ2-1|TRBV7-3|few
CASSSQGTSGPNEQFF
TGTGCCAGCAGCTCCCAAGGGACTAGCGGGCCCAATGAGCAGTTCTTC
>15|NA|TRBJ1-3|TRBV7-9|NA
CASTLAGFSGNTIYF
TGTGCCAGCACCCTCGCGGGGTTCTCTGGAAACACCATATATTTT
>14|TRBD2|TRBJ2-1|TRBV7-9|NA
CASGEKGLAFEQFF
TGTGCCAGCGGCGAAAAGGGACTAGCGTTTGAGCAGTTCTTC
>16|NA|TRBJ1-5|TRBV7-2|NA
CASTPTGGWSNQPQHF
TGTGCCAGCACCCCGACGGGGGGATGGAGCAATCAGCCCCAGCATTTT
>22|TRBD2|TRBJ2-5|TRBV3-1|NA
CASSQDLWRGPRGAGGQETQYF
TGTGCCAGCAGCCAAGATTTGTGGCGGGGCCCACGAGGAGCGGGAGGACAGGAGACCCAGTACTTC
>16|TRBD2|TRBJ2-1|TRBV6-5|NA
CASSYSAGVAYNEQFF
TGTGCCAGCAGTTACTCGGCGGGAGTGGCCTACAATGAGCAGTTCTTC
>14|NA|TRBJ2-3|TRBV5-1|NA
CASSLGPQGDTQYF
TGCGCCAGCAGCTTAGGGCCCCAGGGAGATACGCAGTATTTT
>13|NA|TRBJ2-7|TRBV29-1|few
CSVEDRGTYEQYF
TGCAGCGTTGAAGATAGGGGAACCTACGAGCAGTACTTC
>15|TRBD1|TRBJ1-2|TRBV29-1|NA
CSVVANTGGNYGYTF
TGCAGCGTTGTGGCTAATACAGGGGGAAACTATGGCTACACCTTC
>14|TRBD2|TRBJ2-1|TRBV4-3|NA
CASSQEGLPNEQFF
TGCGCCAGCAGCCAAGAGGGACTACCGAATGAGCAGTTCTTC
>14|NA|TRBJ2-7|TRBV7-2|NA
CASSIDTGLYEQYF
TGTGCCAGTAGTATTGACACAGGGTTGTACGAGCAGTACTTC
>15|NA|TRBJ1-6|TRBV25-1|NA
CASSEGGRPNSPLHF
TGTGCCAGCAGTGAAGGCGGGCGGCCTAATTCACCCCTCCACTTT
>12|NA|TRBJ2-3|TRBV2|NA
CASSERWTGEYF
TGTGCCAGCAGTGAGCGGTGGACGGGGGAGTATTTT
>14|NA|TRBJ1-5|TRBV6-6|few
CASKFIESNQPQHF
TGTGCCAGCAAGTTTATAGAGAGCAATCAGCCCCAGCATTTT
>14|NA|TRBJ2-7|TRBV20-1|few
CSVRPSDLIYEQYF
TGCAGTGTTCGTCCCTCGGACTTAATCTACGAGCAGTACTTC
>13|NA|TRBJ2-7|TRBV3-1|NA
CASSQDTTYEQYF
TGTGCCAGCAGCCAAGACACAACCTACGAGCAGTACTTC
>17|TRBD1|TRBJ1-2|TRBV5-1|NA
CASWDRENPITLSGYTF
TGCGCCAGCTGGGACAGGGAGAATCCAATTACACTCTCTGGCTACACCTTC
>13|NA|TRBJ1-5|TRBV7-3|NA
CASSFGVDQPQHF
TGTGCCAGCAGCTTTGGGGTCGATCAGCCCCAGCATTTT
>16|TRBD1|TRBJ1-2|TRBV27|NA
CASSVGQGEANYGYTF
TGTGCCAGCTCTGTGGGACAGGGGGAAGCTAACTATGGCTACACCTTC
>14|NA|TRBJ1-6|TRBV6-2/TRBV6-3|NA
CASTRQGQASPLHF
TGTGCCAGCACCCGTCAGGGGCAGGCTTCACCCCTCCACTTT
>14|TRBD2|TRBJ2-7|TRBV20-1|few
CSAPGLAGVSEQYF
TGCAGTGCCCCAGGACTAGCGGGAGTATCCGAGCAGTACTTC
>14|TRBD1|TRBJ2-3|TRBV28|NA
CATGTDLGTDTQYF
TGTGCCACAGGGACAGACCTAGGCACAGATACGCAGTATTTT